Described below is a single T cell receptor beta chain sequence and its context. Its specificity is not known. The data originate from a study of T cells after yellow fever vaccination. UMIs were added to TCR cDNA along with a universal primer site when it was made by 5'RACE template switching. TCRdb called the 5' RACE reads again in MiXCR, with one record for every CDR3 protein. The sample holds roughly 63,000 distinct CDR3 sequences; 6% to 7.5% are singletons and the top ten take 35% to 40%. Findings of the study overall: CD4 and CD8 compartments shared a small share of clonotypes, likely from convergent recombination. Reappearing after the booster were most of the clones from primary vaccination (approximately 96% CD4, about 88% CD8).

Per the germline V gene, CDR1 is SGDLS and CDR2 is YYNGEE. Trimming at V came to 2 bases and at J to 10 bases, leaving 10 bases not matched to a gene. This CDR3 is built from 15 residues. The TCR was taken from a man aged 25-45 years who received the YFV17D yellow fever vaccine. The sample was CD8+ T cells sorted from PBMCs, taken 15 days after the yellow fever booster vaccination. The chain carries TRBV9 and TRBJ2-1; the match to TRBD2 covers 9 bases. The CDR3 loop reads CASSVGLALEGEQFF. CDR3 in DNA: TGTGCCAGCAGCGTGGGACTAGCCTTAGAGGGGGAGCAGTTCTTC.